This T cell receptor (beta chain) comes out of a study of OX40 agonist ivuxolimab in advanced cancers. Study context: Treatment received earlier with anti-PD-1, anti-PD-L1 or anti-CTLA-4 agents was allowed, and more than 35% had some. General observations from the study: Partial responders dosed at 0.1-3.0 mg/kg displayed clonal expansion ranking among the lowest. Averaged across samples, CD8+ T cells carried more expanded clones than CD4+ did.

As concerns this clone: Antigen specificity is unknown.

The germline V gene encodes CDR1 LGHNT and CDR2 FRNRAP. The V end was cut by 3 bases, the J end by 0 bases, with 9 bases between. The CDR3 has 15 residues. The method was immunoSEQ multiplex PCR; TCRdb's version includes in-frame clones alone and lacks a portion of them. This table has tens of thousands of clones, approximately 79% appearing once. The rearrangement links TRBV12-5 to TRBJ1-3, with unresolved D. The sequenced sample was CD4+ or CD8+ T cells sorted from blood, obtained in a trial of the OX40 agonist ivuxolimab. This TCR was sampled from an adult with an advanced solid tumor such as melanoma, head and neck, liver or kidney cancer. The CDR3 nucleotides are TGTGCTAGTGGTTTTGGAGTCCACTCTGGAAACACCATATATTTT. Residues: CASGFGVHSGNTIYF.